The subject of this entry is one T cell receptor (beta chain). There is no known antigen for this receptor. Nothing much larger sits one base from this clone, and base qualities are not available. This specimen belongs to a study of T-cell memory formation after mild COVID-19 listed by TCRdb under 2021. Turning to the overall study: Most TCR sequence clusters were specific to one of the two donors. The cohort was made up of two young adult volunteers, one female and one male, who were previously healthy. In a couple of donors, T-cell clones that expanded and contracted after mild COVID-19 were tracked by sequencing TCRalpha and TCRbeta repertoires over time. Beyond this particular receptor, the publication reports: Contracting CD4+ clones were found mainly in CM and EM memory subsets, while CD8+ clones were enriched in EMRA. Whether the second-wave clones peaking on day 37 were SARS-CoV-2 specific was not confirmed. The study covered only a couple of mild cases, and larger cohorts including severe cases with pre-infection samples were considered necessary. Some responding clones were detected in pre-infection memory, which suggested that pre-existing cross-reactive memory T cells had joined the SARS-CoV-2 response. Clones contracting from day 15 to 85 had balanced CD4/CD8 phenotypes, while a second wave expanding from day 15 to 37 was biased towards CD4+.

The germline V gene (reference sequence) yields GTSNPN for CDR1 and SVGIG for CDR2. V loses 7 bases, J loses 5 bases, and the germline ends lie 11 bases apart. There are 11 amino acids in the CDR3, from cysteine to phenylalanine inclusive. Only the CDR3 part of the read is kept: 33 bases, read in frame from the first base. Sequencing used an Illumina NovaSeq 6000. TCRalpha and TCRbeta cDNA libraries were built by 5'RACE with constant-segment primers, adding sample barcodes and unique molecular identifiers. RNA was extracted from every sample with Trizol reagent. Amplification of the libraries took two PCR steps, and the second step added a second sample barcode plus Illumina TruSeq adapters. Sequencing of the libraries was done on an Illumina NovaSeq, producing 2 x 150 bp paired-end reads. The original methods were these. Reads were demultiplexed and collapsed into UMI-guided consensus sequences with migec v1.2.7. Using mixcr v2.1.11, UMI consensuses were aligned to TRA and TRB V and J templates and then assembled into clonotypes. Clonotypes were classified as expanded or contracted when called significant by both edgeR and NoisET, with noise models trained on biological replicates. edgeR calls used a false discovery rate-adjusted p below 0.01 and a log2 fold-change threshold of 1. As an exploratory analysis of dynamics, max-normalized trajectories of the 1000 most abundant clonotypes were examined with PCA combined with hierarchical clustering. Separately sequenced CD4+ and CD8+ repertoires were used to assign the CD4 or CD8 phenotype of responding clones. TCRdb's own reprocessing of the public reads used fastp at Q25 and MiXCR and kept productive beta chains. Each entry merges the rows of one CDR3 protein and shows their most common DNA and genes. The V and J calls follow TCRdb's processing rather than the paper's. The sample includes about 430,000 distinct CDR3 sequences, with more than 15% observed a single time. The ten biggest clones cover about a fifth of the sample.

Ficoll-Paque density gradient centrifugation was the method used to isolate PBMCs. The sample comprised PBMCs or a T cell subset sorted from them (not recorded which). The V and J genes are TRBV30 and TRBJ1-2; the D gene identity is not certain. The source of this sequence is a man younger than 30 who had mild COVID-19 (a few samples of this study predate the infection). The sample titles of this study are shuffled in the database, so cell type and time point are left out; the donor was told from shared clones. The base sequence is TGTGCCTCACAACACACGTATGGCTACACCTTC. This translates into CASQHTYGYTF.